The rows below give T cell receptor beta chains drawn from one sample of a study of low-dose radiotherapy and immunotherapy resistance in tumors. TCRdb redid the calling of the reads with MiXCR, one entry per CDR3 protein. The sample gives 54,000 or so distinct CDR3 sequences, about 23% of which show up once; around 6% is in the top ten. The material was PBMCs, obtained before treatment. Receptor source: a male donor with prostate cancer. CDR3s include the opening cysteine and the closing phenylalanine or tryptophan. The D gene is left open where the match is weak. Where a row states a size, it is once, few, many or the class of an expanded clone; other rows omit it.

j_call d_call clone_size v_call cdr3_nt cdr3_aa
TRBJ2-3 NA many TRBV5-1 TGCGCCAGCAGCGAAGGACTAAGTGCTAGCACAGATACGCAGTATTTT CASSEGLSASTDTQYF
TRBJ2-1 NA NA TRBV4-1 TGCGCCAGCAGCCAAGAGCCCCCGGGGGTATCCTCCTACAATGAGCAGTTCTTC CASSQEPPGVSSYNEQFF
TRBJ1-1 NA NA TRBV28 TGTGCCGTCAGCGGGACGTTTAGGAACACTGAAGCTTTCTTT CAVSGTFRNTEAFF
TRBJ2-3 NA many TRBV4-1 TGCGCCAGCAGCCGCACCGGCGATCTAGCAACAGATACGCAGTATTTT CASSRTGDLATDTQYF
TRBJ2-3 TRBD1 NA TRBV19 TGTGCCAGTAGTACATCCTCGGACAGGCTTACCCACACAGATACGCAGTATTTT CASSTSSDRLTHTDTQYF
TRBJ1-4 TRBD1 many TRBV3-1 TGTGCCAGCAGCCAGCCCCCCGCCGGGACAGGGGGCGAAAAACTGTTTTTT CASSQPPAGTGGEKLFF
TRBJ1-6 NA NA TRBV18 TGTGCCAGCTCACCAGGGAGTAATTCACCCCTCCACTTT CASSPGSNSPLHF
TRBJ2-7 NA many TRBV4-2 TGTGCCAGCAGCCAAGAACAAAACTACGAGCAGTACTTC CASSQEQNYEQYF
TRBJ2-1 NA many TRBV19 TGTGCCAGTAGTCCCTCTAGAGGGGACCCTAATGAGCAGTTCTTC CASSPSRGDPNEQFF
TRBJ2-1 NA many TRBV3-1 TGTGCCAGCAGCCACCCCCGGGAACGCCCTTTGCAAGTCGAGCAGTTCTTC CASSHPRERPLQVEQFF
TRBJ2-7 TRBD1 NA TRBV29-1 TGCAGCGTTGAAGATCTCGGGACAGGGGTCTACGAGCAGTACTTC CSVEDLGTGVYEQYF
TRBJ1-1 NA many TRBV3-1 TGTGCCAGCAGCTCCACGACAGTTAGTGAAGCTTTCTTT CASSSTTVSEAFF
TRBJ2-7 NA many TRBV5-1 TGCGCCAGTCGACTAGACGCTTACGAGCAGTACTTC CASRLDAYEQYF
TRBJ2-4 NA many TRBV19 TGTGCCACCAAACCTCCTGACTGGGGGGCCATTCAGTACTTC CATKPPDWGAIQYF
TRBJ2-7 TRBD1 many TRBV29-1 TGCAGCGTTAAACCGGGACAGGGAGACTACGAGCAGTACTTC CSVKPGQGDYEQYF
TRBJ2-2 TRBD2 many TRBV7-3 TGTGCCAGCAGCCCCTTAGCGGGGGGCACCGGGGAGCTGTTTTTT CASSPLAGGTGELFF
TRBJ2-2 TRBD2 many TRBV5-3 TGTGCCAGCAGCGTCTTAGCGGGAGGAACCGGGGAGCTGTTTTTT CASSVLAGGTGELFF
TRBJ2-1 NA many TRBV5-1 TGCGCCAGCAGCTTGGCCCATAGGGGCAAGACCGATGAGCAGTTCTTC CASSLAHRGKTDEQFF
TRBJ2-4 NA many TRBV30 TGTGCCTGGACTAAAGGATCCCGCGTCAACTTC CAWTKGSRVNF
TRBJ2-7 NA NA TRBV28 TGTGCCAGCAGCCCGCCGATTTACGAGCAGTACTTC CASSPPIYEQYF
TRBJ2-7 NA NA TRBV7-2 TGTGCCAGCAGCCCCGAGTACAGGTCCTACGAGCAGTACTTC CASSPEYRSYEQYF
TRBJ1-1 NA NA TRBV7-8 TGTGCCAGCAGCTTAGGGGGGAGCCTTGAAGCTTTCTTT CASSLGGSLEAFF
TRBJ2-1 TRBD1 once TRBV7-9 TGTGCCAGCACCTCGGGGACAGGGGGCATGAATGAGCAGTTCTTC CASTSGTGGMNEQFF
TRBJ2-2 NA many TRBV7-9 TGTGCCAGCAGCCCACTGGCGTCGAACACCGGGGAGCTGTTTTTT CASSPLASNTGELFF
TRBJ1-1 NA many TRBV7-9 TGTGCCAGCAGCTTACCCAACACAGGGCTTTATCCTGAAGCTTTCTTT CASSLPNTGLYPEAFF
TRBJ2-5 NA many TRBV10-2 TGCGCCAGCAGAGCCGGGACACGGAACTTAGAGACCCAGTACTTC CASRAGTRNLETQYF
TRBJ2-1 TRBD2 NA TRBV5-6 TGTGCCAGCAGCTCGATCGGGGGGGCTATAAACAATGAGCAGTTCTTC CASSSIGGAINNEQFF
TRBJ1-5 NA many TRBV20-1 TGCAGTGCTAGGGTAACCGGGAGCCAGAGGAGTCAGCCCCAGCATTTT CSARVTGSQRSQPQHF
TRBJ2-7 NA NA TRBV21-1 TGTGCCAGCAGCCTGCACCCCACCGGGGTGCATGTGTACTCCTACGAGCAGTACTTC CASSLHPTGVHVYSYEQYF
TRBJ2-7 TRBD1 few TRBV15 TGTGCCACCAGTGACGACAGGGGGTACGACGAGCAGTACTTC CATSDDRGYDEQYF
TRBJ2-7 TRBD2 NA TRBV7-9 TGTGCCAGCAGCTTAGAGACTAGCGGGAAATACGAGCAGTACTTC CASSLETSGKYEQYF
TRBJ2-3 NA many TRBV3-1 TGTGCCAGCAGCTCTCTGGGCACAGATACGCAGTATTTT CASSSLGTDTQYF
TRBJ1-1 NA many TRBV30 TGTGCCTGGACACCGACAGGATTTGGCACTGAAGCTTTCTTT CAWTPTGFGTEAFF
TRBJ1-3 NA NA TRBV18 TGTGCCAGCTCACAGGACAGAAGAGGAAACACCATATATTTT CASSQDRRGNTIYF
TRBJ2-3 NA many TRBV24-1 TGTGCCACCAGTGATTTGGACCCGGGACGGCAGTATTTT CATSDLDPGRQYF
TRBJ2-3 TRBD2 many TRBV9 TGTGCCAGCAGCGTAGATTGGGCTAGCGGGGGCCCTAGCACAGATACGCAGTATTTT CASSVDWASGGPSTDTQYF
TRBJ2-5 TRBD2 NA TRBV4-2 TGTGCCAGCAGCCAACCCGGACTAGCGGGGGAAGAGACCCAGTACTTC CASSQPGLAGEETQYF
TRBJ2-5 TRBD1 many TRBV7-3 TGTGCCAGCAGCCTAGAAGTACTTGGACAGGGGGCTAGGGAGACCCAGTACTTC CASSLEVLGQGARETQYF
TRBJ1-1 NA few TRBV5-1 TGCGCCAGCAGCCGCGAGAGGAACAGGGTCCGGAACACTGAAGCTTTCTTT CASSRERNRVRNTEAFF
TRBJ2-7 TRBD1 NA TRBV28 TGTGCCAGCACCGGACAGGGAATGGGGAGATACGAGCAGTACTTC CASTGQGMGRYEQYF
TRBJ2-2 NA many TRBV6-5 TGTGCCAGCAGTCGGGCTCCAAACACCGGGGAGCTGTTTTTT CASSRAPNTGELFF
TRBJ2-7 TRBD2 NA TRBV7-2 TGTGCCAGCAGCTTAAGGACTAGCCCCTACGAGCAGTACTTC CASSLRTSPYEQYF
TRBJ2-5 TRBD2 many TRBV9 TGTGCCAGCAGCCCTAGCGGGGGGGCCGGGGAGACCCAGTACTTC CASSPSGGAGETQYF
TRBJ2-7 TRBD2 many TRBV5-1 TGCGCCAGCAGCTTGAGCAAACTAGCGGGAGAAGGCGAGCAGTACTTC CASSLSKLAGEGEQYF
TRBJ2-3 NA few TRBV7-8 TGTGCCAGCAGCTTACGAGGCTCCCCAGGGGATACGCAGTATTTT CASSLRGSPGDTQYF
TRBJ2-2 NA few TRBV5-1 TGCGCCAGCAGCTTGGGTTCAACGAACACCGGGGAGCTGTTTTTT CASSLGSTNTGELFF
TRBJ2-7 NA NA TRBV6-2/TRBV6-3 TGTGCCAGCAGTTACTCATCCCTGCAGTACTTC CASSYSSLQYF
TRBJ1-1 NA many TRBV6-6 TGTGCCAGCAGGAAACAGGGTCCGAACACTGAAGCTTTCTTT CASRKQGPNTEAFF
TRBJ2-1 NA many TRBV18 TGTGCCAGCTCACGACAGGTGAGCTCCTACAATGAGCAGTTCTTC CASSRQVSSYNEQFF
TRBJ2-1 TRBD1 few TRBV5-1 TGCGCCAGCAGCGGACAGGGTCATGGGCAGTTCTTC CASSGQGHGQFF
TRBJ2-1 TRBD2 NA TRBV2 TGTGCCAGCAGTGTGGCGGCTAGCGGGGGGATATACAATGAGCAGTTCTTC CASSVAASGGIYNEQFF
TRBJ1-6 TRBD1 few TRBV6-2/TRBV6-3 TGTGCCAGCAGTGACCCGGGACAGGGTCGGTCACCCCTCCACTTT CASSDPGQGRSPLHF
TRBJ1-4 NA many TRBV4-2 TGTGCCAGCAGCCAAGATTTTGGTGAAAAACTGTTTTTT CASSQDFGEKLFF
TRBJ2-7 NA NA TRBV4-2 TGTGCCAGCAGCCAAACCGGATACGAGCAGTACTTC CASSQTGYEQYF
TRBJ2-5 NA NA TRBV6-2/TRBV6-3 TGTGCCAGCAGTTACCGGATGACAGAGACCCAGTACTTC CASSYRMTETQYF
TRBJ1-4 NA many TRBV2 TGTGCCAGCAGTGAAAGGGGCGGCTATAATGAAAAACTGTTTTTT CASSERGGYNEKLFF
TRBJ2-1 NA many TRBV6-1 TGTGCCAGCAGGCAATCCTACAATGAGCAGTTCTTC CASRQSYNEQFF
TRBJ2-3 NA many TRBV6-2/TRBV6-3 TGTGCCAGCTCTCTTGTAAACCTCCCCACAGATACGCAGTATTTT CASSLVNLPTDTQYF